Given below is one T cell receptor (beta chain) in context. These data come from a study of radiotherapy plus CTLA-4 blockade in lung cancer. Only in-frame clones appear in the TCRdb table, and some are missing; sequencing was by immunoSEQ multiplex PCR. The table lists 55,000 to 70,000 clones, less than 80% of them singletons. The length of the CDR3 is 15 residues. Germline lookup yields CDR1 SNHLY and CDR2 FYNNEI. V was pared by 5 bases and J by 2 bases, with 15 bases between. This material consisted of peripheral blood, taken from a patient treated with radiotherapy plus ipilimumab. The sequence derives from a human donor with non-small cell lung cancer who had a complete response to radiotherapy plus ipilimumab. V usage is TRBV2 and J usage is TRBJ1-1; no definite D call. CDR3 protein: CASSLRATENTEAFF. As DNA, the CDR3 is TGTGCCAGCAGTTTGAGGGCAACCGAAAACACTGAAGCTTTCTTT.